The sample holds a few counts of the clone carrying this T cell receptor (beta chain). Antigen unknown. A much larger clonotype is one base distant, so this may be a read error. This specimen belongs to a study of T cell repertoires in cytomegalovirus infection. TCRdb itself ran the reads through MiXCR, one entry per CDR3 protein. The sample lists some 600,000 distinct CDR3 sequences; 20% to 30% were seen once. Study findings and constraints: Carriers of CMV plus the relevant HLA were identified by cumulative public TCR beta family frequency.

Germline V gene data show CDR1 as MDHEN and CDR2 as SYDVKM. V dropped 10 bases and J dropped 6; count of bases not matched to a gene: 14. CDR3 length equals 15 residues. The receptor was isolated from a human donor in good health (CMV status not recorded). Some clones in this sample may be carry-over from other donors' samples. V and J are TRBV28 and TRBJ2-3; 9 bases map to TRBD1. The sample comprised CD8+ T cells from PBMCs. CDR3 bases: TGTGCCAACACCATGGGACAGGGCTCCCGGGATACGCAGTATTTT. It specifies CANTMGQGSRDTQYF. The full variable domain, with the rest looked up from reference TRBV28 and TRBJ2-3, is DVKVTQSSRYLVKRTGEKVFLECVQDMDHENMFWYRQDPGLGLRLIYFSYDVKMKEKGDIPEGYSVSREKKERFSLILESASTNQTSMYLCANTMGQGSRDTQYFGPGTRLTVL.